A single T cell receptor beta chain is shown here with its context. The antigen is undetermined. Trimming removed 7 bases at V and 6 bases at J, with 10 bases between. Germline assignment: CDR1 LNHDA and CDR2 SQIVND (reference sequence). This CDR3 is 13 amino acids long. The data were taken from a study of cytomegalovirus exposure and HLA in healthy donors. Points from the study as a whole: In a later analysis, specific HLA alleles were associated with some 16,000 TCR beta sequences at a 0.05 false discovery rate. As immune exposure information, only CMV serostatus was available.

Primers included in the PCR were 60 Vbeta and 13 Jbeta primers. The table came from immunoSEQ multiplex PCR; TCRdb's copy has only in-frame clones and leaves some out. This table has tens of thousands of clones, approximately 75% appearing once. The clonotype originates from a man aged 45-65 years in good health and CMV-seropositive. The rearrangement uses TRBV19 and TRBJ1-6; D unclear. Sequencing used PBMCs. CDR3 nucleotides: TGTGCCAGTACGCGGGAATTTAATTCACCCCTCCACTTT. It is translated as CASTREFNSPLHF.